The clone carrying this T cell receptor beta chain has just a few counts. Amplification of TCR beta CDR3 regions was performed using RNA transcripts as template. First-round RT-PCR of the TCR CDR3 relied on the HTBI primer set. TCRdb ran MiXCR on the multiplex PCR reads and lists one entry per CDR3 protein. Seen here are around 400,000 distinct CDR3 sequences, roughly 13% observed once, and the top ten hold around 9.2%. This record comes from a study of T cells in Graves' hyperthyroidism and ophthalmopathy. Germline V gene lookup returns CDR1 MNHEY and CDR2 SMNVEV (reference sequence). This CDR3 has 13 amino acids. Trimming took 3 bases from V and 9 from J, leaving 14 bases between them.

Sample: blood. The clonotype was recovered from a woman between 18 and 29 years old with Graves' hyperthyroidism. The V call is TRBV27, the J call TRBJ1-1; tentatively, D is TRBD1 (6 bases). The CDR3 sequence: CASSFVFGGQAFF. For the CDR3, the DNA is TGTGCCAGCAGTTTTGTTTTCGGGGGGCAAGCTTTCTTT.